The entry below describes one TCR beta chain. Its antigen remains unknown. One junction end does not reproduce the germline sequence, and a read error may be involved. These data belong to a study of PD-1 blockade in classical Hodgkin lymphoma. Study background: Administration of nivolumab to patients was at 3 mg/kg intravenously every 2 weeks. Study-wide findings and caveats: TCR diversity rose significantly by C4D1 in CD4+ but not CD8+ cells. Healthy donors reportedly exceeded newly diagnosed patients in baseline TCR diversity.

Germline CDR1 is SNHLY and CDR2 is FYNNEI. The CDR3 has 15 residues. TCRdb's table, derived via immunoSEQ multiplex PCR, lists solely in-frame clones and lacks some. Of approximately 50,000 clones in the sample, about 88% were seen once. Each patient's relapse followed autologous stem cell transplantation, and brentuximab vedotin exposure varied. The rearrangement links TRBV2 to TRBJ1-2, with TRBD1 identical over 10 bases. The sequence was obtained from a human donor with classical Hodgkin lymphoma. Material: peripheral blood mononuclear cells (PBMCs), obtained before the second cycle of nivolumab. CDR3 nucleotides: TGTGCCAGCAGTGAAGAATTTGGGACAGGGGTTTTAAGTGCCTTC. Amino acids: CASSEEFGTGVLSAF.